This note documents a single T cell receptor (beta chain) sequence. The data were obtained in a study of shared clonotypes between healthy human individuals. Germline V CDR1 and CDR2: SGDLS, YYNGEE. Germline trimming cut 3 bases from V and 2 bases from J; bases unmatched to any gene: 4. The CDR3 is 15 amino acids. The method was immunoSEQ multiplex PCR; TCRdb's version includes in-frame clones alone and lacks a portion of them. The sample shows approximately 2,300,000 clones, 85% to 95% of them seen only once. The sequence was obtained from a man younger than 35 in good health. Some clones in this sample may be carry-over from other donors' samples. Sequencing was carried out using naive CD4+ T cells from PBMCs. Subset reported: CD45RA+ positively selected. The chain couples TRBV9 to TRBJ1-2, with 10 bases aligning to TRBD1. CDR3 residues: CASSEKTGGNYGYTF. CDR3 coding DNA: TGTGCCAGCAGCGAGAAGACAGGGGGCAACTATGGCTACACCTTC.